This T cell receptor beta chain was identified during a study of shared clonotypes between healthy human individuals. There are 11 residues in the CDR3. V lost 0 bases and J lost 14; bases outside the gene matches: 3. In germline, CDR1 is SQVTM, CDR2 ANQGSEA. Donors, healthy HIV-negative adults, lacked recent acute infections or vaccinations. Investigators divided CD4+ cells into CD45RA+ naive and CD45RA-negative memory subsets. The assay ran at deep level. Here immunoSEQ multiplex PCR was the method, and the copy in TCRdb shows in-frame clones only, minus some. The table records roughly 2 million clones, around 95% of them present only once.

Specimen: naive CD4+ T cells sorted from blood. Subset denoted: CD45RA+ positively selected. J is TRBJ2-5 and V is TRBV29-1, with 10 bases fitting TRBD1. The clonotype was recovered from a man younger than 30 in good health. Written as DNA, the CDR3 is TGCAGCGTTGAAGATCGACAGGGGGCCTACTTC. Protein sequence: CSVEDRQGAYF. Together with reference TRBV29-1 and TRBJ2-5, the CDR3 gives the full variable domain: SAVISQKPSRDICQRGTSLTIQCQVDSQVTMMFWYRQQPGQSLTLIATANQGSEATYESGFVIDKFPISRPNLTFSTLTVSNMSPEDSSIYLCSVEDRQGAYFGPGTRLLVL.